This T cell receptor beta chain was obtained from a study of tumor-infiltrating lymphocytes in primary liver carcinoma. With around 490 ng total RNA as template and a constant-region primer, TCR beta cDNA was made. Three nested multiplex PCR rounds, a slightly modified ARM-PCR, produced the libraries for TCR beta. Each of the first two PCR rounds ran nine to ten cycles with TRBV1-TRBV30 forward and C-beta reverse primers. TCRdb itself ran the multiplex PCR reads through MiXCR, one entry per CDR3 protein. The sample consists of about 99,000 distinct CDR3 sequences, 55% to 75% of them appearing once. Germline loops: CDR1 SEHNR, CDR2 FQNEAQ (reference sequence). CDR3 size: 14 residues. It was from roughly 20-30 mg of unsorted bulk tissue that RNA and DNA were co-extracted. Each individual tumor supplied samples from five separate regions. With regard to this clonotype: Its cognate antigen is unknown. At one boundary the junction diverges from the germline segment, which might be a read error.

Overall study findings and caveats: Blood trailed tumors significantly in top-250-clone fraction (p = 0.039). Merely some 7-24% of top clones spanned all five tumor regions.

The sequence was collected from a woman between 55 and 75 years old with primary liver carcinoma and hepatitis B virus infection. Sequencing was performed on liver tumor tissue from sampling region 5. The subset here: tumor region T5, tumor centre. V is TRBV7-9 and J is TRBJ1-2, with D perhaps TRBD1 (5 bases). CDR3 nucleotides: TGTGTCAGCAGCCTGAGCCAGGGCACCTCCGGCTACACCTTC. Translated: CVSSLSQGTSGYTF.